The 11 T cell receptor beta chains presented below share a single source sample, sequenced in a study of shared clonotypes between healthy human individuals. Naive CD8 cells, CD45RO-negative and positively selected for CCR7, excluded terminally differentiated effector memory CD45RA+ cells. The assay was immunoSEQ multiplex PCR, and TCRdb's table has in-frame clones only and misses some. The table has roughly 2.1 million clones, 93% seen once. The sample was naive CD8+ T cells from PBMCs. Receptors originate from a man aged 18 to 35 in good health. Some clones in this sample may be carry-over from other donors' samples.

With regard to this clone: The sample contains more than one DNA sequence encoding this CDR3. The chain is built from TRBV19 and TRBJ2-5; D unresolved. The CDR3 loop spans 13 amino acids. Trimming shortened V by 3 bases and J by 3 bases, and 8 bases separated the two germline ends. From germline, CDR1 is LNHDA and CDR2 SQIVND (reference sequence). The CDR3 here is CASSMDAEETQYF. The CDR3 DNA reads TGTGCCAGTAGTATGGATGCTGAAGAGACCCAGTACTTC.

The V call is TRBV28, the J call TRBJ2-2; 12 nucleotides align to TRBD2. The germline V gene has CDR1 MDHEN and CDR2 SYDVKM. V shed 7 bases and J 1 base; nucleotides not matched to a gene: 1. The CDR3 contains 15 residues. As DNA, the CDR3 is TGTGCCAGCACACTAGCGGGAGGGAACACCGGGGAGCTGTTTTTT. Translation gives CASTLAGGNTGELFF. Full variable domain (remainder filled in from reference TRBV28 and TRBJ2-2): DVKVTQSSRYLVKRTGEKVFLECVQDMDHENMFWYRQDPGLGLRLIYFSYDVKMKEKGDIPEGYSVSREKKERFSLILESASTNQTSMYLCASTLAGGNTGELFFGEGSRLTVL.

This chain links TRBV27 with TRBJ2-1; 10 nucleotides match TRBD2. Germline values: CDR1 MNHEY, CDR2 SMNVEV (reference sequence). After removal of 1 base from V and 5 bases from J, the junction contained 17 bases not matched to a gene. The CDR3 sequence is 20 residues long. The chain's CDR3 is CASSLYPSGSAGGANNEQFF. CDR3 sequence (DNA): TGTGCCAGCAGTTTATACCCTAGCGGGAGTGCCGGAGGGGCTAACAATGAGCAGTTCTTC.

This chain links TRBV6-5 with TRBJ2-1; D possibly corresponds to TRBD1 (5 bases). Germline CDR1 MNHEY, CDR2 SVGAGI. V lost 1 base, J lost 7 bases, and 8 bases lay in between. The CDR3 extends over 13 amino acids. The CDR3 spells CASSYWGGNEQFF. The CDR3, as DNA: TGTGCCAGCAGTTACTGGGGCGGAAATGAGCAGTTCTTC.

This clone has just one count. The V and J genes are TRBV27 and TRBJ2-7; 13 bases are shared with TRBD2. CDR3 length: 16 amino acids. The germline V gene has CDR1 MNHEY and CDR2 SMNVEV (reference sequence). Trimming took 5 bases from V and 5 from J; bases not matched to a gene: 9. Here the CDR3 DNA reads TGTGCCAGCAGTCTACTAGCGGGAGGGCCCCTGGACGAGCAGTACTTC. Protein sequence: CASSLLAGGPLDEQYF.

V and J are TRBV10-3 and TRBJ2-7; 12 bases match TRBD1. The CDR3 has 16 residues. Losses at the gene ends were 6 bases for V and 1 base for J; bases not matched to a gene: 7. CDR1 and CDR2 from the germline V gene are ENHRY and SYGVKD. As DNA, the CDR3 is TGTGCCATCAGGGAACCGGGACAGGGGGCTTCCTACGAGCAGTACTTC. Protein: CAIREPGQGASYEQYF.

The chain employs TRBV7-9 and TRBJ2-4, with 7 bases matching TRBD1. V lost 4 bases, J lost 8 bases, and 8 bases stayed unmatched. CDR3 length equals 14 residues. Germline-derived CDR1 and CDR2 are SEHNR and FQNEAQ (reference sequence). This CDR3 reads CASSYGTEGDIQYF. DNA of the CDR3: TGTGCCAGCAGCTACGGGACAGAAGGCGACATTCAGTACTTC.

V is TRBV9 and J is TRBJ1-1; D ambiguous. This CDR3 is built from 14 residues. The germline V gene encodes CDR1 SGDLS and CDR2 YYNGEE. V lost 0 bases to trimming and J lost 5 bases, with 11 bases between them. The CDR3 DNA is TGTGCCAGCAGCGTAGCTCTCACTGGAACTGAAGCTTTCTTT. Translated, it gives CASSVALTGTEAFF.

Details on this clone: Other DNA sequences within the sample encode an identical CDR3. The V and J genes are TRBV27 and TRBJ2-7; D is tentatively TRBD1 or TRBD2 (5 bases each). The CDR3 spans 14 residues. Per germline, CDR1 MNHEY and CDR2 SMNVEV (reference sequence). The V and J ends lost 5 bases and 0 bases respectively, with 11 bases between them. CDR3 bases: TGTGCCAGCAGTACTAGGGGAAGCTCCTACGAGCAGTACTTC. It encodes CASSTRGSSYEQYF.

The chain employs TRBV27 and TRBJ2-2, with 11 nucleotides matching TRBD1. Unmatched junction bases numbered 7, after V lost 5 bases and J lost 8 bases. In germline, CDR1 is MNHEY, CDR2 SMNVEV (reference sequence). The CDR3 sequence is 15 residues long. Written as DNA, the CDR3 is TGTGCCAGCAGTACCCGGACAGGGGGCTCTGGGGAGCTGTTTTTT. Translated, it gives CASSTRTGGSGELFF.

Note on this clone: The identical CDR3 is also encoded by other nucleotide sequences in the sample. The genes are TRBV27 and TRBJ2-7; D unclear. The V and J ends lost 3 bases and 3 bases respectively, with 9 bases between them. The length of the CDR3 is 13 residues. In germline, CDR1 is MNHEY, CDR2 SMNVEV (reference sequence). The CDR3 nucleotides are TGTGCCAGCAGTTTGGGCCGAATCTACGAGCAGTACTTC. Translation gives CASSLGRIYEQYF.